A selection of T cell receptor beta chains follows, all from one sample in a study of glioma-infiltrating T cells after dendritic cell vaccination. Produced via immunoSEQ multiplex PCR; TCRdb's table is partial and in-frame only. The data hold around 100,000 clones, with approximately 80% observed a single time. The sequences come from blood, collected before dendritic cell vaccination. The receptors here all came from a human donor with glioblastoma. The CDR3 runs from the conserved cysteine through the conserved F or W. Each record gives: D gene, clone size, J gene, V gene, CDR3 protein, CDR3 DNA. A D gene is named only where the DNA matches it firmly. Not all rows give a size; the values are once, few, many and, for expanded clones, a class.

TRBD2 - TRBJ2-3 TRBV7-3 CASSPRGGEITDTQYF TGTGCCAGCAGCCCACGGGGGGGGGAGATCACAGATACGCAGTATTTT
- few TRBJ1-2 TRBV7-3 CASSLDAVIYGYTF TGTGCCAGCAGCTTAGATGCAGTCATCTATGGCTACACCTTC
- - TRBJ1-3 TRBV30 CASREEGFSGNTIYF TGTGCCTCCCGCGAGGAGGGGTTCTCTGGAAACACCATATATTTT
TRBD1 - TRBJ2-7 TRBV6-1 CASRSRQGSSYEQYF TGTGCCAGCAGAAGTCGACAGGGGAGCTCCTACGAGCAGTACTTC
TRBD2 - TRBJ2-5 TRBV18 CASSRNGGRKETQYF TGTGCCAGCTCAAGGAACGGGGGGAGGAAGGAGACCCAGTACTTC
- - TRBJ1-1 TRBV5-6 CASSWGEATEAFF TGTGCCAGCAGCTGGGGGGAGGCCACTGAAGCTTTCTTT
TRBD1 - TRBJ1-2 TRBV13 CASRGDRDYGYTF TGTGCCAGCAGAGGAGACAGGGACTATGGCTACACCTTC
TRBD1 - TRBJ1-1 TRBV25-1 CASMDRGTEAFF TGTGCCAGCATGGACAGGGGCACTGAAGCTTTCTTT
TRBD1 - TRBJ1-1 TRBV29-1 CSALIPGQGNTEAFF TGCAGCGCCTTGATCCCGGGACAGGGGAACACTGAAGCTTTCTTT
- - TRBJ1-3 TRBV7-2 CASSLVRGVGNTIYF TGTGCCAGCAGCTTAGTCCGGGGGGTTGGAAACACCATATATTTT
TRBD1 few TRBJ1-2 TRBV19 CASSIGADRGGGYTF TGTGCCAGTAGTATTGGGGCCGACAGGGGTGGGGGCTACACCTTC
- - TRBJ2-7 TRBV27 CASSYGGSYEQYF TGTGCCAGCAGTTACGGGGGATCCTACGAGCAGTACTTC
- - TRBJ2-7 TRBV13 CASSPRTASSYEQYF TGTGCCAGCAGCCCAAGGACTGCGAGCTCCTACGAGCAGTACTTC
- - TRBJ2-7 TRBV7-2 CASSPGLYSYEQYF TGTGCCAGCAGCCCGGGACTGTACTCCTACGAGCAGTACTTC
TRBD1 - TRBJ2-7 TRBV6-1 CASSDLDRGYEQYF TGTGCCAGCAGCGACCTCGACAGGGGCTACGAGCAGTACTTC
- - TRBJ2-5 TRBV7-2 CASSLEGATQETQYF TGTGCCAGCAGCTTAGAAGGGGCCACCCAAGAGACCCAGTACTTC
TRBD2 - TRBJ2-7 TRBV7-2 CASSLERGSSYEQYF TGTGCCAGCAGCTTGGAGCGGGGGTCGTCCTACGAGCAGTACTTC
TRBD1 - TRBJ1-6 TRBV19 CASSTPRDRNNSPLHF TGTGCCAGTAGTACACCTCGGGACAGAAATAATTCACCCCTCCACTTT
TRBD1 - TRBJ1-4 TRBV4-1 CASSQRQGWEKLFF TGCGCCAGCAGCCAACGACAGGGTTGGGAAAAACTGTTTTTT
TRBD1 - TRBJ1-1 TRBV4-3 CASSLRQGRANTEAFF TGCGCCAGCAGCTTACGACAGGGCCGGGCGAACACTGAAGCTTTCTTT
- - TRBJ1-1 TRBV7-2 CASSLGGGVDTEAFF TGTGCCAGCAGCTTAGGAGGGGGAGTGGACACTGAAGCTTTCTTT
- - TRBJ2-3 TRBV4-2 CASSQESWGPDTQYF TGTGCCAGCAGCCAAGAGTCGTGGGGCCCAGATACGCAGTATTTT
- - TRBJ1-2 TRBV27 CASSSYRTYGYTF TGTGCCAGCAGTTCTTACAGGACCTATGGCTACACCTTC
- - TRBJ1-5 TRBV5-6 CASSLRTATNQPQHF TGTGCCAGCAGCTTGCGGACAGCCACTAATCAGCCCCAGCATTTT
- - TRBJ1-1 TRBV7-2 CASSLVRGNTEAFF TGTGCCAGCAGCTTAGTTCGGGGGAACACTGAAGCTTTCTTT
- - TRBJ1-1 TRBV7-2 CASSLQVFAEAFF TGTGCCAGCAGCTTACAGGTATTTGCTGAAGCTTTCTTT
- - TRBJ1-1 TRBV7-9 CASSPVHRTEAFF TGTGCCAGCAGCCCAGTCCATCGCACTGAAGCTTTCTTT
TRBD2 - TRBJ2-3 TRBV4-2 CASSHYRGGGTDTQYF TGTGCCAGCAGCCACTATCGGGGGGGAGGCACAGATACGCAGTATTTT
- - TRBJ1-4 TRBV5-1 CASSLGPGEKLFF TGCGCCAGCAGCTTGGGCCCGGGGGAAAAACTGTTTTTT
TRBD2 - TRBJ2-7 TRBV6-5 CASSRDYYEQYF TGTGCCAGCAGTCGGGACTACTACGAGCAGTACTTC
- - TRBJ2-2 TRBV27 CASSLSPSLAGELFF TGTGCCAGCAGTTTATCGCCCAGTTTGGCCGGGGAGCTGTTTTTT
TRBD1 few TRBJ1-4 TRBV19 CASSTAGQGVKLFF TGTGCCAGTTCAACTGCGGGACAGGGGGTAAAACTGTTTTTT
- once TRBJ1-6 TRBV5-1 CASSTGQPSSYNSPLHF TGCGCCAGCAGCACCGGACAGCCTAGCTCCTATAATTCACCCCTCCACTTT
- few TRBJ1-3 TRBV6-5 CASSTEGYGNTIYF TGTGCCAGCAGCACGGAGGGTTATGGAAACACCATATATTTT
- - TRBJ1-4 TRBV19 CASSTLGGGEKLFF TGTGCCAGTAGTACCCTAGGGGGGGGTGAAAAACTGTTTTTT
- - TRBJ1-2 TRBV7-2 CASSFRDTSNYGYTF TGTGCCAGCAGCTTTCGGGACACGAGTAACTATGGCTACACCTTC
- - TRBJ1-1 TRBV9 CASNVIGQTNTEAFF TGTGCCAGCAACGTAATTGGGCAAACGAACACTGAAGCTTTCTTT
- - TRBJ2-7 TRBV25-1 CASSPPGLLSYEQYF TGTGCCAGCAGCCCACCAGGGCTTCTCTCCTACGAGCAGTACTTC
- - TRBJ1-4 TRBV5-1 CASSLGREGEKLFF TGCGCCAGCAGCTTAGGCAGGGAAGGGGAAAAACTGTTTTTT
TRBD2 - TRBJ2-7 TRBV7-9 CASSFGTSGVEQYF TGTGCCAGCAGCTTCGGGACTAGCGGTGTCGAGCAGTACTTC
- few TRBJ1-3 TRBV7-9 CASSHARSSGNTIYF TGTGCCAGCAGCCATGCTAGAAGCTCTGGAAACACCATATATTTT
- - TRBJ1-6 TRBV10-1 CASSEPAGRSSYNSPLHF TGCGCCAGCAGTGAGCCGGCAGGGCGCAGCTCCTATAATTCACCCCTCCACTTT
TRBD2 - TRBJ2-1 TRBV11-2 CASSRLAGKDNEQFF TGTGCCAGCAGCCGACTAGCGGGGAAAGACAATGAGCAGTTCTTC
- few TRBJ1-6 TRBV19 CASETQFSYNSPLHF TGTGCCAGTGAGACTCAGTTCTCCTATAATTCACCCCTCCACTTT
TRBD2 - TRBJ2-1 TRBV7-2 CASSLATSGGAVEQFF TGTGCCAGCAGCTTAGCTACTAGCGGGGGGGCGGTTGAGCAGTTCTTC